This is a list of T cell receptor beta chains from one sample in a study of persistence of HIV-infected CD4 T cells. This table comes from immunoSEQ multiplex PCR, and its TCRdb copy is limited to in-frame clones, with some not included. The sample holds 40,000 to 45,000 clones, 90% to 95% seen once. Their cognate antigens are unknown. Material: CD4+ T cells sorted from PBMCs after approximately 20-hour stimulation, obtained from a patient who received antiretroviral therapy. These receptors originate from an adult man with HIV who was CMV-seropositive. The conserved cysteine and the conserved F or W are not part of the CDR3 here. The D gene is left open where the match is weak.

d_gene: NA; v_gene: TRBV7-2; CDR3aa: ASSLARGGTNTEAF
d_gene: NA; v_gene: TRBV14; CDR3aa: ASSQDRVQTSYGYT
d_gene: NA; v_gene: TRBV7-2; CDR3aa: ASSLVTSTGELF
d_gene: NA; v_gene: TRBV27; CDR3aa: ASSLEGGKPKKLF
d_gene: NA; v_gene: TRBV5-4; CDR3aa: ASSPSNMNTEAF
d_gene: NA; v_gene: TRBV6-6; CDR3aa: ASRDMANSYEQY
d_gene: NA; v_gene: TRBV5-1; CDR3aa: ASSLAGAGSYEQY
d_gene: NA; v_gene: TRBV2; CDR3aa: ASSVRDNNLNQPQH
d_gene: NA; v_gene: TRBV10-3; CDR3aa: AISEYRNVGAF
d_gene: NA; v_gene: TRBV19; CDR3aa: ASSIGVSAGELF
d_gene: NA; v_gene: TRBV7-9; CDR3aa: ASSPDSGSGNTIY
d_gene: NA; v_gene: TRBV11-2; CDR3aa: ASSSSSTNGANVLT
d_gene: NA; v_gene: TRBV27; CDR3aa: ASKPTGPLYEQY
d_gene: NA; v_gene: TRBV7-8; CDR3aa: ASSLGPWLAKNIQY
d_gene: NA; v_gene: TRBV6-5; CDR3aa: ASRGSLYNEQF
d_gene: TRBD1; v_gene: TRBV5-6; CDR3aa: ASRGDRGLRNTEAF
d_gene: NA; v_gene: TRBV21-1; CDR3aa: ASSKVDRGRGSPLH